The rows below give T cell receptor beta chains drawn from one sample of a study of blood T cells in healthy people across ages. TCRdb fed the 5' RACE reads into MiXCR, producing one record per CDR3 protein. In the table there are fewer than 1,000,000 distinct CDR3 sequences, 35% to 60% of which are singletons. Sequences were obtained from blood. All receptors come from a man older than 75 in good health. CDR3s include the opening cysteine and the closing phenylalanine or tryptophan. The D gene is left open where the match is weak. Clone size is shown for a subset of rows, as once, few, many or a class of expanded clone.

abundance	v_gene	j_gene	d_gene	CDR3nt	CDR3aa
NA	TRBV5-1	TRBJ2-7	TRBD2	TGCGCCAGCAGCTTGGGATGGGAGACTAGCGGCTACGAGCAGTACTTC	CASSLGWETSGYEQYF
NA	TRBV5-1	TRBJ1-1	NA	TGCGCCAGCAGCTTTCGTAGGACTACCGGGGGCCGTTCGAACACTGAAGCTTTCTTT	CASSFRRTTGGRSNTEAFF
NA	TRBV20-1	TRBJ2-3	TRBD2	TGCAGTGCTAGAGTGGGCGCGGGAGTGGTAGATACGCAGTATTTT	CSARVGAGVVDTQYF
few	TRBV10-3	TRBJ1-5	NA	TGTGCCATCAGTGAGTCGGGGAAGGGGTCGGACAATCAGCCCCAGCATTTT	CAISESGKGSDNQPQHF
NA	TRBV20-1	TRBJ2-5	TRBD1	TGCAGTGTTCCTACAGGGGGTATGGAGACCCAGTACTTC	CSVPTGGMETQYF
once	TRBV19	TRBJ2-7	NA	TGTGCCAGTAGTGCGGACGGGACCGAGTCCTACGAGCAGTACTTC	CASSADGTESYEQYF
many	TRBV20-1	TRBJ2-1	NA	TGCAGTGCTAGAACCTACCTGAACAATGAGCAGTTCTTC	CSARTYLNNEQFF
NA	TRBV29-1	TRBJ2-1	NA	TGCAGCGTTGTTGGGACTGCCAATGAGCAGTTCTTC	CSVVGTANEQFF
NA	TRBV3-1	TRBJ2-7	TRBD2	TGTGCCAGCAGTAAAACTAGCGCCGAGCAGTACTTC	CASSKTSAEQYF
NA	TRBV10-2	TRBJ2-1	NA	TGCGCCAGCAGGTCCCCAGGCTACAATGAGCAGTTCTTC	CASRSPGYNEQFF
once	TRBV30	TRBJ2-7	TRBD2	TGTGCCTTCCTAGCGGGAGCACACAATGAGCAGTACTTC	CAFLAGAHNEQYF
NA	TRBV10-2	TRBJ2-5	NA	TGCGCCAGCAGGGGGGTCGGTATCCAAGAGACCCAGTACTTC	CASRGVGIQETQYF
NA	TRBV7-9	TRBJ2-7	TRBD1	TGTGCCAGCAGCTTTGGGACAGGGGAATACGAGCAGTACTTC	CASSFGTGEYEQYF
NA	TRBV12-3/TRBV12-4	TRBJ1-6	NA	TGTGCCAGCAGGGAACAGGGATATAATTCACCCCTCCACTTT	CASREQGYNSPLHF
NA	TRBV28	TRBJ2-7	NA	TGTGCCAGCAGTTCTCTGGTACAGGTTAACTACGAGCAGTACTTC	CASSSLVQVNYEQYF
few	TRBV12-3/TRBV12-4	TRBJ2-7	TRBD2	TGTGCCAGCAGTTTAGAGGCGGGAGGGAGCTACGAGCAGTACTTC	CASSLEAGGSYEQYF
many	TRBV12-3/TRBV12-4	TRBJ2-3	TRBD1	TGTGCCAGCAGTCAAAGCACAGGGGCAGCAGATACGCAGTATTTT	CASSQSTGAADTQYF
NA	TRBV11-1	TRBJ2-1	TRBD1	TGTGCCAGCAGACAGGATACAGGGGGGATCGAGCATGAGCAGTTCTTC	CASRQDTGGIEHEQFF
many	TRBV28	TRBJ2-1	NA	TGTGCCACCTCCCCCCAATATGAGCAGTTCTTC	CATSPQYEQFF
NA	TRBV20-1	TRBJ2-7	NA	TGCAGTGCTAGAGATTTAGTCAATTCCTACGAGCAGTACTTC	CSARDLVNSYEQYF
NA	TRBV27	TRBJ2-1	TRBD2	TGTGCCAGCAGTCGTCTAGCGGGAGTGATTGTGAATGAGCAGTTCTTC	CASSRLAGVIVNEQFF
NA	TRBV5-5	TRBJ2-7	TRBD1	TGTGCCAGCAGCCCGGGACAGACATACAATGAGCAGTACTTC	CASSPGQTYNEQYF
NA	TRBV11-2	TRBJ2-2	TRBD2	TGTGCCAGCAGCGGAGGACTAGGAATTAACGGGGAGCTGTTTTTT	CASSGGLGINGELFF
many	TRBV29-1	TRBJ1-1	NA	TGCAGCGTTGTACAGGGATACACTGAAGCTTTCTTT	CSVVQGYTEAFF
few	TRBV18	TRBJ2-3	NA	TGTGCCAGCTCCCGTCCGTGGGGTACCCTCACAGATACGCAGTATTTT	CASSRPWGTLTDTQYF
many	TRBV6-1	TRBJ1-2	NA	TGTGCCAGCAGTGAAGGTGGGGGAGCTGGCTATGGCTACACCTTC	CASSEGGGAGYGYTF
NA	TRBV20-1	TRBJ1-5	NA	TGCAGTGCTAGAGATCGGGCAGGGAGGGCCAATCAGCCCCAGCATTTT	CSARDRAGRANQPQHF
NA	TRBV30	TRBJ2-3	NA	TGTGCCTGGAGTCTCCCGGGGGGCACAGATACGCAGTATTTT	CAWSLPGGTDTQYF
NA	TRBV6-6	TRBJ2-7	NA	TGTGCCAGCAGTCTAATAAATGAGCAGTACTTC	CASSLINEQYF
NA	TRBV29-1	TRBJ2-5	TRBD1	TGCAGCATCCATACAGGGGGCGGAGAGACCCAGTACTTC	CSIHTGGGETQYF
NA	TRBV7-2	TRBJ2-6	NA	TGTGCCGGCAGCCCCCCTAGGTACGGGGCCAACGTCCTGACTTTC	CAGSPPRYGANVLTF
many	TRBV5-1	TRBJ2-3	NA	TGCGCCAGCAGCTTGGAGGGCAGACTCACAGATACGCAGTATTTT	CASSLEGRLTDTQYF
few	TRBV7-2	TRBJ1-2	NA	TGTGCCAGCAGCTTATATAACGGGAAGGATGGCTACACCTTC	CASSLYNGKDGYTF
NA	TRBV29-1	TRBJ2-1	NA	TGTTCTTGCGACAGCCCCTACAATGAGCAGTTCTTC	CSCDSPYNEQFF
NA	TRBV3-1	TRBJ2-4	TRBD2	TGTGCCAGCAGCCAATCAGAACTAGCGGTAAACATTCAGTACTTC	CASSQSELAVNIQYF
NA	TRBV28	TRBJ2-7	TRBD2	TGTGCCAGCAGCGGGACTAGCGGGAGACCGTACGAGCAGTACTTC	CASSGTSGRPYEQYF
NA	TRBV7-2	TRBJ2-1	TRBD2	TGTGCCAGCAGCTTTAGGGCGGGGGCCATAGCGGGAGGGTACAATGAGCAGTTCTTC	CASSFRAGAIAGGYNEQFF